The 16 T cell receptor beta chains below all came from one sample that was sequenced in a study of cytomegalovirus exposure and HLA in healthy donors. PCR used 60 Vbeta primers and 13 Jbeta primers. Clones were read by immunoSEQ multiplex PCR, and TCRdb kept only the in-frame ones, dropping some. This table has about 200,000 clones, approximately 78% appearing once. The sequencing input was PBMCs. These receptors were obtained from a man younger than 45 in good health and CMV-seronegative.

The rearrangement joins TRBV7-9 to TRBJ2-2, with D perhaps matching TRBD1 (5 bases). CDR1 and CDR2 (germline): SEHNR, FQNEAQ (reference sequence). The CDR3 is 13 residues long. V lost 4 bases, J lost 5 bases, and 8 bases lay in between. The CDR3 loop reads CASSSTVTGELFF. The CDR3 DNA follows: TGTGCCAGCAGCTCGACAGTTACCGGGGAGCTGTTTTTT.

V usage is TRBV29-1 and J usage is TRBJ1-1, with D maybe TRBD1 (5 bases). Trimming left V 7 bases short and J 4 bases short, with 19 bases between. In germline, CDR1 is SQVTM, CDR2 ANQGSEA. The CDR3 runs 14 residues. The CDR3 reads CSGSRRGSFTEAFF. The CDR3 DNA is TGCAGCGGGTCCAGGAGGGGTTCCTTCACTGAAGCTTTCTTT.

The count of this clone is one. The CDR3 is CASKGGWDYGYTF. CDR3 sequence (DNA): TGTGCCAGCAAAGGGGGATGGGACTATGGCTACACCTTC. The J gene is TRBJ1-2, the V gene TRBV28, with TRBD1 as a possible D gene (6 bases). Germline values: CDR1 MDHEN, CDR2 SYDVKM. Trimming pared 7 bases from V and 3 bases from J, leaving 12 bases between. CDR3 length: 13 residues.

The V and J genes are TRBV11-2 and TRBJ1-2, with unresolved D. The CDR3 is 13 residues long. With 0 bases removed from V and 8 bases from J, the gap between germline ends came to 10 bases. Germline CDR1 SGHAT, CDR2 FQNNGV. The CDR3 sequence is CASSLESGRGYTF. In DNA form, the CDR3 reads TGTGCCAGCAGCTTAGAATCCGGTCGGGGCTACACCTTC.

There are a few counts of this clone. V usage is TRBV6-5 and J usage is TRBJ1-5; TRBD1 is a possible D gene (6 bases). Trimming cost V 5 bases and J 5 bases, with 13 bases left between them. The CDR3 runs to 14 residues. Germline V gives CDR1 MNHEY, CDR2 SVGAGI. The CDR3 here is CASSRQYRDQPQHF. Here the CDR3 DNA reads TGTGCCAGCAGTAGGCAGTACAGGGATCAGCCCCAGCATTTT.

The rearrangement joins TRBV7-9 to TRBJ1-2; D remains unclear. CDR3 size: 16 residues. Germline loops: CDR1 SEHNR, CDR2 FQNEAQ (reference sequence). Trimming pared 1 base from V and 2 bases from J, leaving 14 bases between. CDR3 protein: CASSLEVETGNYGYTF. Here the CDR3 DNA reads TGTGCCAGCAGCTTAGAAGTGGAGACGGGGAACTATGGCTACACCTTC.

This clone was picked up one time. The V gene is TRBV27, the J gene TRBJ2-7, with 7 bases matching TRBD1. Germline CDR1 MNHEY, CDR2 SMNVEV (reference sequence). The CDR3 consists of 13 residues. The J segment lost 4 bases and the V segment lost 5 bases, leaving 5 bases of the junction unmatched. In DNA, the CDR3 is TGTGCCAGCAGTCCGGGACAGATGTACGAGCAGTACTTC. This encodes CASSPGQMYEQYF.

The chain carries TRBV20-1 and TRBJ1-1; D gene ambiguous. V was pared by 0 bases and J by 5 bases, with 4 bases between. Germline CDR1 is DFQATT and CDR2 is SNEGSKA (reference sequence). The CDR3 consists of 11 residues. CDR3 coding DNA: TGCAGTGCTAGAGACCTAACTGAAGCTTTCTTT. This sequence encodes CSARDLTEAFF.

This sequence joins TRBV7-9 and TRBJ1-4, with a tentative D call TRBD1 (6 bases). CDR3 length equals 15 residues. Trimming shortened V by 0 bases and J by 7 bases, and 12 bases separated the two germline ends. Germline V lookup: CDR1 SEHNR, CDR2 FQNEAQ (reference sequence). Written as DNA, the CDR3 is TGTGCCAGCAGCTTAGCCACAGGGATAGTTGAAAAACTGTTTTTT. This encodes CASSLATGIVEKLFF. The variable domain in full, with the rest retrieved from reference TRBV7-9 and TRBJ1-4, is DTGVSQNPRHKITKRGQNVTFRCDPISEHNRLYWYRQTLGQGPEFLTYFQNEAQLEKSRLLSDRFSAERPKGSFSTLEIQRTEQGDSAMYLCASSLATGIVEKLFFGSGTQLSVL.

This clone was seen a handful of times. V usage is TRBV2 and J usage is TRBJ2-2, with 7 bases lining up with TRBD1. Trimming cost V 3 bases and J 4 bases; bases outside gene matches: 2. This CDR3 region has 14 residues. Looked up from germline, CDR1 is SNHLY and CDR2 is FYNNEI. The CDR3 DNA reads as TGTGCCAGCAGTGAGACAGGGTTCACCGGGGAGCTGTTTTTT. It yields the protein CASSETGFTGELFF.

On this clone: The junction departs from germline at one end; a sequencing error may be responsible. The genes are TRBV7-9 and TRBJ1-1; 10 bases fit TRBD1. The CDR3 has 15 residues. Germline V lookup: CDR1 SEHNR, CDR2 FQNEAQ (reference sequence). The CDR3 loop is CSSSPWDRGNTEAFF. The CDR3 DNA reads TGTTCCAGCAGCCCTTGGGACAGGGGGAACACTGAAGCTTTCTTT.

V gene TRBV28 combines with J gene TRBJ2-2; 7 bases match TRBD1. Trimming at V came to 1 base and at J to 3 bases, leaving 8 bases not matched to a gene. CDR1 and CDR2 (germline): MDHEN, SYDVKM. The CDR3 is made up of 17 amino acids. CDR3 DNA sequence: TGTGCCAGCAGTTTATTCCCGGACAGGAAGGACACCGGGGAGCTGTTTTTT. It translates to CASSLFPDRKDTGELFF.

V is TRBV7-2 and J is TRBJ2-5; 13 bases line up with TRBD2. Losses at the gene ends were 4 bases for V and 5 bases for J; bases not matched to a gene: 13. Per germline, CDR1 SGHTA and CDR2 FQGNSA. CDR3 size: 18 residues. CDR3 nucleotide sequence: TGTGCCAGCAGCTCCCGAAACTTACTAGCGGGGGGGAGGGAGACCCAGTACTTC. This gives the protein CASSSRNLLAGGRETQYF.

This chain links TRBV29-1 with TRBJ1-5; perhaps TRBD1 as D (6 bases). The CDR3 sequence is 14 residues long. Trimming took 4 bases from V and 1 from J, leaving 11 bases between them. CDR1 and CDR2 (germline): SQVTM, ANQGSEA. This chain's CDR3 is CSVGGGASNQPQHF. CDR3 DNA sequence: TGCAGCGTTGGAGGGGGGGCCAGCAATCAGCCCCAGCATTTT.

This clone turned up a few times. CDR3 coding DNA: TGCGCCAGCAGCCAAGGAGGTGGATTGTTGGTCGGGGAGCTGTTTTTT. Translation: CASSQGGGLLVGELFF. The chain employs TRBV4-3 and TRBJ2-2; D uncertain. The V gene lost 1 base and the J gene lost 7 bases, with 16 bases spanning the gap. The length of the CDR3 is 16 residues. Germline lookup yields CDR1 LGHNA and CDR2 YSLEER.

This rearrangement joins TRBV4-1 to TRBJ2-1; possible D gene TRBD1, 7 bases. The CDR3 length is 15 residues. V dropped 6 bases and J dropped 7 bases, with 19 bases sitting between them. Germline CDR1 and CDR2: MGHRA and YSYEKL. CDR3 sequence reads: CASRNQGGLSNEQFF. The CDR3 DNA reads TGCGCCAGCAGGAATCAGGGGGGCTTGAGTAATGAGCAGTTCTTC.